Sequencing of this T cell receptor beta chain was carried out in a study of spatial heterogeneity in lung cancer. About the research overall: The library had UMIs, and each TCR and UMI pair averaged more than ten raw reads.

Described time point: sample taken at primary tumor resection. Sequencing of whole RNA from tumor, nontumor lung or frozen PBMC involved no sorting. Using its own MiXCR run on the 5' RACE reads, TCRdb lists one record per CDR3 protein. The table lists more than 75,000 distinct CDR3 sequences, over 9.5% of them singletons. The CDR3 covers 13 residues. V shed 0 bases and J shed 0 bases, with 4 bases lying between them. From germline, CDR1 is GTSNPN and CDR2 SVGIG (reference sequence). This TCR was sampled from a male donor with early-stage non-small cell lung cancer. Sample: PBMCs, taken at surgery. The gene calls are TRBV30 and TRBJ2-3; D is unresolved. The CDR3 DNA reads TGTGCCTGGAGTGTATCCAGCACAGATACGCAGTATTTT. Protein product: CAWSVSSTDTQYF.